This T cell receptor beta chain was recovered during a study of response to subunit inactivated influenza vaccine. Via MiXCR, TCRdb re-called the RT-PCR reads, giving one row per CDR3 protein. The sample carries 450,000 to 500,000 distinct CDR3 sequences, 11% recorded once. The study's findings and limits: Authors suggested that a seasonal influenza vaccination recruits few new T cells each time.

In regard to this clonotype: Antigen unknown.

The CDR3 consists of 15 residues. J lost 8 bases, V lost 0 bases, and 9 bases had no gene match. CDR1 and CDR2 (germline): DFQATT, SNEGSKA (reference sequence). This TCR was sampled from a man over 45 who received an inactivated influenza vaccine. The sample consisted of PBMCs from blood, taken roughly 47 days after vaccination. V and J are TRBV20-1 and TRBJ2-7; TRBD2 matches at 11 bases. CDR3 sequence reads: CSARDGLAGGQKQYF. CDR3 sequence (DNA): TGCAGTGCTAGAGATGGATTAGCGGGGGGGCAGAAGCAGTACTTC.